Listed here are 28 T cell receptor beta chains from one sample, sequenced in a study of T cells expressing NK-cell markers. Using the 5' RACE reads, TCRdb records one entry per CDR3 protein without DNA. Its listing shows hundreds of thousands of distinct CDR3 sequences. Material for sequencing was blood T cells: a sorted CD56 or NKG2C T cell subset, CD4+ or CD8+ T cells, or bulk PBMC T cells (not recorded which). The receptors here all came from a woman between 18 and 70 years old in good health.

The CDR3 sequence is CASSIRIYNEQFF. V usage is TRBV19 and J usage is TRBJ2-1. The CDR3 has 13 residues. Per germline, CDR1 LNHDA and CDR2 SQIVND (reference sequence).

The rearrangement links TRBV29-1 to TRBJ2-1; as DNA is missing, the TRBD2 call by TCRdb cannot be tested. This CDR3 is built from 12 residues. Germline CDR1 reads SQVTM; CDR2 reads ANQGSEA. The CDR3 sequence is CSVMGGGGSQFF.

The CDR3 protein is CASSDAGTRNNYGYTF. The chain joins TRBV2 to TRBJ1-2; there is no DNA to check the TCRdb D call of TRBD1. In germline, CDR1 is SNHLY, CDR2 FYNNEI. This CDR3 has 16 amino acids. The variable domain in full, completed from reference TRBV2 and TRBJ1-2, reads EPEVTQTPSHQVTQMGQEVILRCVPISNHLYFYWYRQILGQKVEFLVSFYNNEISEKSEIFDDQFSVERPDGSNFTLKIRSTKLEDSAMYFCASSDAGTRNNYGYTFGSGTRLTVV.

V gene TRBV12-3 or TRBV12-4 combines with J gene TRBJ1-1; TCRdb lists TRBD1, though no DNA is available to test this call. There are 17 residues in the CDR3. The CDR3 is CASSLDGDQGGNTEAFF.

The chain is built from TRBV29-1 and TRBJ2-1; TCRdb selects TRBD1, and the lack of DNA leaves this call unchecked. The CDR3 totals 15 residues. The V gene's germline CDR1 is SQVTM and CDR2 ANQGSEA. CDR3 amino acids: CSVEVRGRVDNEQFF.

This rearrangement joins TRBV24-1 to TRBJ2-6; absent DNA, TCRdb's TRBD1 call cannot be checked. The CDR3 extends over 17 amino acids. Germline-derived CDR1 and CDR2 are KGHDR and SFDVKD. The CDR3 spells CATSDSGHYSGANVLTF.

V gene TRBV20-1 combines with J gene TRBJ2-7; TCRdb gives TRBD1 as the D gene, but with no DNA this cannot be confirmed. This CDR3 region has 15 residues. Per germline, CDR1 DFQATT and CDR2 SNEGSKA (reference sequence). The CDR3 sequence: CSAGRDREPSYEQYF.

This chain connects TRBV29-1 to TRBJ2-3; without DNA, the TCRdb call of TRBD2 cannot be checked. Germline V lookup: CDR1 SQVTM, CDR2 ANQGSEA. The CDR3 extends over 14 amino acids. The CDR3 sequence is CSVGTSGGPDTQYF.

The V call is TRBV6-1, the J call TRBJ2-7; as DNA is missing, the TRBD1 call by TCRdb cannot be tested. The CDR3 covers 14 residues. Germline CDR1 and CDR2: MNHNS and SASEGT. The CDR3 region is CASSGRDRGLEQYF.

The chain employs TRBV5-1 and TRBJ1-2; the D gene TCRdb calls, TRBD1, cannot be checked with no DNA. The CDR3 totals 15 residues. Germline V gene data show CDR1 as SGHRS and CDR2 as YFSETQ. The CDR3 protein is CASSQTSQGWVGYTF.

The V gene is TRBV7-9, the J gene TRBJ1-1; as DNA is missing, the TRBD1 call by TCRdb cannot be tested. CDR3 length equals 15 residues. Germline assignment: CDR1 SEHNR and CDR2 FQNEAQ (reference sequence). CDR3 in amino acids: CASSLDEGENTEAFF.

The rearrangement uses TRBV4-3 and TRBJ1-2; the TCRdb call, TRBD1, lacks DNA for checking. This CDR3 region has 14 residues. Germline CDR1 and CDR2: LGHNA and YSLEER. CDR3 loop: CASSQTGGAHGYTF.

The chain is built from TRBV6-2 or TRBV6-3 and TRBJ1-4; TCRdb picks TRBD1, but there is no DNA to check that call. Germline V gives CDR1 MNHEY, CDR2 SVGEGT. This CDR3 spans 14 amino acids. The CDR3 reads CASSADGINEKLFF.

The chain couples TRBV5-1 to TRBJ2-5; the TCRdb D gene call, TRBD2, has no DNA to confirm it. Germline V gene sequence: CDR1 SGHRS, CDR2 YFSETQ. The CDR3 spans 14 residues. CDR3: CASRASSYQETQYF.

The chain employs TRBV12-3 or TRBV12-4 and TRBJ2-1; as DNA is missing, the TRBD1 call by TCRdb cannot be tested. There are 11 residues in the CDR3. CDR3 residues: CASSPGNEQFF.

The J gene is TRBJ1-2, the V gene TRBV7-3; TCRdb proposes TRBD1, but this gene call is untestable without DNA. The CDR3 consists of 14 residues. The germline V gene encodes CDR1 SGHTA and CDR2 FQGTGA. This chain's CDR3 is CASSQSGQRYGYTF.

The chain uses TRBV12-3 or TRBV12-4 and TRBJ1-1; TCRdb designates TRBD1, a call that cannot be tested without DNA. The CDR3 covers 15 residues. The CDR3 sequence is CASSLAGVRNTEAFF.

The J gene is TRBJ2-2, the V gene TRBV20-1; TCRdb designates TRBD2, a call that cannot be tested without DNA. Germline CDR1 and CDR2: DFQATT and SNEGSKA (reference sequence). This CDR3 has 16 amino acids. CDR3 in amino acids: CSASNLAGRGTGELFF.

The rearrangement links TRBV6-5 to TRBJ2-7; the D gene TCRdb calls, TRBD1, cannot be checked with no DNA. The CDR3 loop spans 15 amino acids. Germline assignment: CDR1 MNHEY and CDR2 SVGAGI. The chain's CDR3 is CASSYSSQGSYEQYF.

The chain couples TRBV19 to TRBJ2-5; the D gene TCRdb calls, TRBD1, cannot be checked with no DNA. Germline lookup yields CDR1 LNHDA and CDR2 SQIVND (reference sequence). The CDR3 has 16 residues. The CDR3 here is CASSLSPSTYQETQYF.

The J gene is TRBJ2-3, the V gene TRBV15; as DNA is missing, the TRBD2 call by TCRdb cannot be tested. The CDR3 is 15 amino acids. CDR1 and CDR2 (germline): LNHNV, YYDKDF (reference sequence). This CDR3 reads CATSRRLESTDTQYF.

The genes are TRBV20-1 and TRBJ2-7; TCRdb indicates TRBD2, and absent DNA this call remains unverified. The length of the CDR3 is 17 residues. Germline CDR1 is DFQATT and CDR2 is SNEGSKA (reference sequence). CDR3 in amino acids: CSASSGPIAVVSYEQYF.

J is TRBJ1-2 and V is TRBV5-5; there is no DNA to check the TCRdb D call of TRBD1. This CDR3 is built from 14 residues. Germline values: CDR1 SGHKS, CDR2 YYEKEE (reference sequence). This CDR3 is CASSLDDNRNGYTF.

The chain joins TRBV3-1 to TRBJ2-2; absent DNA, TCRdb's TRBD2 call cannot be checked. Germline assignment: CDR1 LGHDT and CDR2 YNNKEL (reference sequence). The CDR3 totals 14 residues. CDR3 loop: CASSQASGAGELFF.

The chain recombines TRBV6-2 or TRBV6-3 with TRBJ2-1; the TCRdb D gene call, TRBD1, has no DNA to confirm it. CDR1 and CDR2 (germline): MNHEY, SVGEGT. The CDR3 covers 14 residues. The CDR3 spells CASSLRDRVNEQFF.

V and J are TRBV12-3 or TRBV12-4 and TRBJ1-2; TCRdb's D gene call, TRBD1, goes unchecked for lack of DNA. The CDR3 is 12 residues long. This CDR3 reads CASSYRGYGYTF.

The chain links TRBV20-1 to TRBJ1-4. This CDR3 spans 14 amino acids. Per the germline V gene, CDR1 is DFQATT and CDR2 is SNEGSKA (reference sequence). The CDR3 is CSARDPTADEKLFF.

The genes are TRBV27 and TRBJ2-7; TCRdb proposes TRBD2, but this gene call is untestable without DNA. Germline CDR1 MNHEY, CDR2 SMNVEV (reference sequence). This CDR3 contains 14 residues. The CDR3 sequence is CASSMGLASYEQYF.